Below, 19 T cell receptor beta chains from the same sample are listed, as sequenced in a study of control samples from healthy donors and cancer patients. Some clones are missing from TCRdb's copy, which holds only in-frame ones; the method was immunoSEQ multiplex PCR. This sample has tens of thousands of clones, with roughly 94% found just once. The specimen sequenced was blood. These receptors were obtained from a woman under 30 in good health.

The sample holds one count of this clone. V usage is TRBV6-6 and J usage is TRBJ2-7; 11 nucleotides agree with TRBD2. CDR1 and CDR2 from the germline V gene are MNHNY and SVGAGI (reference sequence). This CDR3 is 13 amino acids long. V lost 6 bases and J lost 12; bases outside the gene matches: 10. CDR3 DNA sequence: TGTGCCAGCAGGCCGGGACTAGCGGTTCCTGGGTACTTC. Its protein is CASRPGLAVPGYF.

This rearrangement joins TRBV19 to TRBJ1-2, with 9 positions matching TRBD1. CDR1 is LNHDA and CDR2 is SQIVND in the germline V gene (reference sequence). The CDR3 is 15 amino acids. Trimming took 4 bases from V and 6 from J; bases not matched to a gene: 9. The CDR3 sequence is CASSNPGQGLDGYTF. CDR3 nucleotide sequence: TGTGCCAGTAGTAACCCGGGACAGGGTTTGGATGGCTACACCTTC.

The J gene is TRBJ2-5, the V gene TRBV12-3 or TRBV12-4; D is ambiguous. This CDR3 region has 11 residues. Trimming removed 6 bases from V and 3 bases from J, with 5 bases in between. The CDR3 loop is CASRLKETQYF. CDR3 coding DNA: TGTGCCAGCAGGCTGAAAGAGACCCAGTACTTC.

This chain uses TRBV11-2 with TRBJ2-2; no firm D call. Per germline, CDR1 SGHAT and CDR2 FQNNGV. Trimming cost V 5 bases and J 1 base, with 8 bases left between them. The CDR3 is made up of 14 amino acids. CDR3 region: CASSHEQNTGELFF. Written as DNA, the CDR3 is TGTGCCAGCAGCCATGAACAGAACACCGGGGAGCTGTTTTTT.

This chain's CDR3 is CASSPRWDRESEAFF. The CDR3 DNA is TGTGCCAGCAGTCCGAGGTGGGACAGGGAATCTGAAGCTTTCTTT. This chain connects TRBV11-2 to TRBJ1-1; 9 bases are a match to TRBD1. The J segment lost 6 bases and the V segment lost 6 bases, leaving 11 bases of the junction unmatched. Germline loops: CDR1 SGHAT, CDR2 FQNNGV. The CDR3 has 15 amino acids.

This clone appeared a single time. V usage is TRBV28 and J usage is TRBJ1-4, with D perhaps matching TRBD1 (5 bases). The V and J ends lost 0 bases and 8 bases respectively, with 13 bases between them. In germline, CDR1 is MDHEN, CDR2 SYDVKM. The CDR3 covers 15 residues. This chain's CDR3 is CASSLWKRSGEKLFF. DNA for the CDR3: TGTGCCAGCAGTTTATGGAAAAGATCAGGGGAAAAACTGTTTTTT.

The V and J genes are TRBV6-1 and TRBJ2-1, with D hard to call. The CDR3 is 12 residues long. With 3 bases removed from V and 4 bases from J, the gap between germline ends came to 4 bases. From germline, CDR1 is MNHNS and CDR2 SASEGT. The DNA for the CDR3 is TGTGCCAGCAGTGACAGATACAATGAGCAGTTCTTC. Residues: CASSDRYNEQFF.

The sample holds one count of this clone. The chain is built from TRBV3-1 (or the pseudogene TRBV3-2) and TRBJ1-1, with D perhaps matching TRBD1 (5 bases). Trimming cost V 0 bases and J 7 bases, with 15 bases left between them. The germline gives CDR1 LGHDT, CDR2 YNNKEL (reference sequence). The CDR3 has 15 residues. The CDR3 loop is CASSQELAGFGEAFF. The CDR3 DNA sequence: TGTGCCAGCAGCCAAGAACTTGCAGGGTTCGGTGAAGCTTTCTTT.

In DNA form, the CDR3 reads TGTGCCAGCATACAGGGAATTTCCTACGAGCAGTACTTC. Its translation is CASIQGISYEQYF. The chain links TRBV6-5 to TRBJ2-7, with D possibly matching TRBD1 (6 bases). Germline CDR1 and CDR2: MNHEY and SVGAGI. The CDR3 spans 13 residues. V was clipped by 7 bases and J by 1 base, with 11 bases between them.

V gene TRBV27 combines with J gene TRBJ2-2; possible D gene TRBD2, 6 bases. Per the germline V gene, CDR1 is MNHEY and CDR2 is SMNVEV (reference sequence). The V end was cut by 1 base, the J end by 0 bases, with 6 bases between. CDR3 size: 15 residues. The DNA for the CDR3 is TGTGCCAGCAGTTTATGGGAGGCGAACACCGGGGAGCTGTTTTTT. Translation gives CASSLWEANTGELFF.

CDR3 region: CASSLALAGGLGNEQFF. The CDR3 DNA reads as TGCGCCAGCAGCTTGGCACTAGCGGGAGGGCTTGGGAATGAGCAGTTCTTC. The chain combines TRBV5-1 with TRBJ2-1; 13 bases line up with TRBD2. The V gene's germline CDR1 is SGHRS and CDR2 YFSETQ. The V and J ends lost 0 bases and 7 bases, in that order; junction bases with no gene match: 7. This CDR3 is 17 amino acids long.

This clone was recorded once. The gene calls are TRBV4-3 and TRBJ1-6; no reliable D call. Germline V CDR1 and CDR2: LGHNA, YSLEER. The V end lost 1 base, the J end lost 9 bases, and 22 bases lay between the germline ends. This CDR3 has 18 amino acids. The CDR3 DNA sequence: TGCGCCAGCAGCCAAGTTGGCGGCCCGGTTAGCCTATTTTCACCCCTCCACTTT. This translates into CASSQVGGPVSLFSPLHF.

The chain uses TRBV27 and TRBJ2-7; D tentatively fits TRBD1 or TRBD2 (5 bases each). Trimming pared 4 bases from V and 8 bases from J, leaving 18 bases between. Germline V lookup: CDR1 MNHEY, CDR2 SMNVEV (reference sequence). The CDR3 has 14 amino acids. CDR3 loop: CASSSGTQPSKQYF. DNA for the CDR3: TGTGCCAGCAGTTCCGGGACCCAGCCGAGCAAGCAGTACTTC.

The gene calls are TRBV6-1 and TRBJ2-1; D not certain. Germline CDR1 reads MNHNS; CDR2 reads SASEGT. CDR3 length: 13 amino acids. Trimming shortened V by 0 bases and J by 5 bases, and 5 bases separated the two germline ends. The CDR3 DNA follows: TGTGCCAGCAGTGAAGCAGTAAACAATGAGCAGTTCTTC. Its translation is CASSEAVNNEQFF.

V usage is TRBV12-3 or TRBV12-4 and J usage is TRBJ2-2, with D maybe TRBD2 (5 bases). Trimming took off 4 bases at V and 6 bases at J, with 9 bases between the two ends. CDR3 length: 13 residues. DNA for the CDR3: TGTGCCAGCAGTTCCAGAGGGCCCGGGGAGCTGTTTTTT. Its translation: CASSSRGPGELFF.

The chain joins TRBV27 to TRBJ1-1; D uncertain. CDR1 and CDR2 from the germline V gene are MNHEY and SMNVEV (reference sequence). This CDR3 comprises 14 residues. Trimming took off 3 bases at V and 2 bases at J, with 10 bases between the two ends. CDR3 DNA sequence: TGTGCCAGCAGTTTGGGTAGGGAAAACACTGAAGCTTTCTTT. It is translated as CASSLGRENTEAFF.

The chain has TRBV28 and TRBJ2-7, with 9 bases matching TRBD1. The CDR3 spans 15 residues. Germline CDR1 MDHEN, CDR2 SYDVKM. V was clipped by 6 bases and J by 6 bases; unmatched bases: 12. The CDR3 DNA follows: TGTGCCAGCAGACCGTCCGGGACAGGGTGGATCGAGCAGTACTTC. Translating gives CASRPSGTGWIEQYF.

J is TRBJ1-4 and V is TRBV2, with D tentatively TRBD1 (5 bases). The CDR3 contains 14 residues. CDR1 is SNHLY, CDR2 FYNNEI, per germline. Deletions cut 5 bases from V and 7 bases from J, with 14 bases between. This CDR3 reads CASSPGRGGEKLFF. In DNA, the CDR3 is TGTGCCAGCAGTCCCGGGAGGGGCGGTGAAAAACTGTTTTTT. Full variable domain (remainder filled in from reference TRBV2 and TRBJ1-4): EPEVTQTPSHQVTQMGQEVILRCVPISNHLYFYWYRQILGQKVEFLVSFYNNEISEKSEIFDDQFSVERPDGSNFTLKIRSTKLEDSAMYFCASSPGRGGEKLFFGSGTQLSVL.

The CDR3 nucleotides are TGTGCCAGCAGCGTAGACCCAGGGATGCTATCTGGAAACACCATATATTTT. It yields the protein CASSVDPGMLSGNTIYF. The chain has TRBV9 and TRBJ1-3; TRBD1 is a possible D gene (5 bases). CDR1 is SGDLS, CDR2 YYNGEE, per germline. This CDR3 is 17 amino acids long. V was shortened by 0 bases and J by 1 base, with 14 bases between the two germline ends.